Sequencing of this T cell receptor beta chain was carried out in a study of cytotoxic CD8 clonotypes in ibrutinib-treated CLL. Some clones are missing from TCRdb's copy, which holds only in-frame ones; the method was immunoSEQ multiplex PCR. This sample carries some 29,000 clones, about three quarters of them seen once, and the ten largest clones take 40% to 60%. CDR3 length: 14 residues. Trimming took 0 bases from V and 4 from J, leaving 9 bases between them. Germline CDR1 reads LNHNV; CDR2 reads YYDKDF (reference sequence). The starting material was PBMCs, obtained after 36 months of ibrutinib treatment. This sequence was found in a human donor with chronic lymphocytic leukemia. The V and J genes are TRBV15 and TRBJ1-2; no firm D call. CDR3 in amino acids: CATSRDRAGYGYTF. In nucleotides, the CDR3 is TGTGCCACCAGCAGAGATAGGGCAGGCTATGGCTACACCTTC.